Presented here are 27 T cell receptor beta chains from one specimen sequenced in a study of cytomegalovirus exposure and HLA in healthy donors. TCRdb's table, derived via immunoSEQ multiplex PCR, lists solely in-frame clones and lacks some. The repertoire has roughly 63,000 clones, around 92% of them found once; the top ten carry roughly 1.2%. The sequenced sample was PBMCs. All receptors derive from a woman aged 18-29 years in good health and CMV-seronegative.

The chain employs TRBV6-1 and TRBJ1-4; D might be TRBD1 (5 bases). V was trimmed by 2 bases and J by 5 bases, leaving 12 bases between them. The V gene's germline CDR1 is MNHNS and CDR2 SASEGT. This CDR3 contains 15 residues. The CDR3 DNA is TGTGCCAGCAGTGAAATTCAGGGCGCAAATGAAAAACTGTTTTTT. Protein: CASSEIQGANEKLFF.

This chain uses TRBV15 with TRBJ1-5, with unresolved D. This CDR3 comprises 13 residues. The germline CDR1 and CDR2 sequences are LNHNV and YYDKDF (reference sequence). Trimming removed 4 bases at V and 5 bases at J, with 9 bases between. The CDR3 sequence is CATSNARDQPQHF. CDR3 DNA sequence: TGTGCCACCAGCAACGCTCGGGATCAGCCCCAGCATTTT. Filled out from reference TRBV15 and TRBJ1-5, the complete variable domain reads DAMVIQNPRYQVTQFGKPVTLSCSQTLNHNVMYWYQQKSSQAPKLLFHYYDKDFNNEADTPDNFQSRRPNTSFCFLDIRSPGLGDTAMYLCATSNARDQPQHFGDGTRLSIL.

V is TRBV12-5 and J is TRBJ2-1; D gene ambiguous. The CDR3 totals 12 residues. The germline gives CDR1 LGHNT, CDR2 FRNRAP. Trimming removed 0 bases from V and 10 bases from J, with 7 bases in between. The CDR3, as DNA: TGTGCTAGTGGTTTGGTTGCAGGCGAGCAGTTCTTC. Translating it yields CASGLVAGEQFF.

The V gene is TRBV6-1, the J gene TRBJ2-7, with TRBD1 identical over 9 bases. The CDR3 totals 12 residues. Germline V CDR1 and CDR2: MNHNS, SASEGT. Trimming took 6 bases from V and 4 from J; bases not matched to a gene: 1. This CDR3 reads CASSDRGYEQYF. The CDR3 bases are TGTGCCAGCAGCGACAGGGGGTACGAGCAGTACTTC.

By frequency in the sample, this clone is medium-sized. The chain combines TRBV6-4 with TRBJ2-3; the match to TRBD2 covers 10 bases. The V and J ends lost 4 bases and 3 bases, in that order; junction bases with no gene match: 7. This CDR3 has 16 amino acids. Germline V gives CDR1 MRHNA, CDR2 SNTAGT. CDR3 DNA: TGTGCCAGCAGTGTGGAAGCGGGGGGGCCTACAGATACGCAGTATTTT. It translates to CASSVEAGGPTDTQYF.

The rearrangement links TRBV28 to TRBJ2-7; a possible D gene is TRBD1 (5 bases). Trimming pared 6 bases from V and 3 bases from J, leaving 9 bases between. Germline CDR1 MDHEN, CDR2 SYDVKM. CDR3 length: 12 residues. This CDR3 is CASRGRGYEQYF. The DNA of the CDR3 is TGTGCCAGCAGGGGAAGGGGCTACGAGCAGTACTTC.

The chain joins TRBV7-2 to TRBJ1-5, with D maybe TRBD1 (5 bases). Germline V gene lookup returns CDR1 SGHTA and CDR2 FQGNSA. V dropped 2 bases and J dropped 1 base, with 9 bases sitting between them. The CDR3 runs 15 residues. The CDR3 nucleotides are TGTGCCAGCAGCTTAACAGGCACGAGCAATCAGCCCCAGCATTTT. As protein: CASSLTGTSNQPQHF.

This rearrangement joins TRBV4-1 to TRBJ2-1, with 12 bases aligning to TRBD2. CDR3 length: 17 residues. The germline V gene has CDR1 MGHRA and CDR2 YSYEKL. The trim removed 4 bases at V and 3 bases at J, leaving 7 bases unmatched. The CDR3 coding sequence is TGCGCCAGCAGCCCCGATCGGACTAGCGGGGTCTACAATGAGCAGTTCTTC. It codes for CASSPDRTSGVYNEQFF.

The CDR3 DNA reads TGCGCCAGCAGAGGCAGGATATGGGCCAACGTCCTGACTTTC. Its protein is CASRGRIWANVLTF. This chain uses TRBV23-1 with TRBJ2-6; D uncertain. TRBV23-1 is treated as an ORF (open reading frame) with a function not yet certain. V lost 6 bases and J 5 bases, leaving 11 bases between the germline ends. The CDR3 runs 14 residues.

The rearrangement links TRBV6-5 to TRBJ2-7, with 8 bases identical to TRBD1. Per germline, CDR1 MNHEY and CDR2 SVGAGI. Trimming at V came to 6 bases and at J to 5 bases, leaving 12 bases not matched to a gene. CDR3 size: 15 residues. CDR3 amino acids: CASSVPGQALHEQYF. CDR3 in DNA: TGTGCCAGCAGCGTGCCGGGACAGGCTTTGCACGAGCAGTACTTC.

J is TRBJ2-5 and V is TRBV7-2, with 8 nucleotides matching TRBD2. The J segment lost 4 bases and the V segment lost 8 bases, leaving 6 bases of the junction unmatched. Looked up from germline, CDR1 is SGHTA and CDR2 is FQGNSA. The CDR3 spans 13 residues. The DNA of the CDR3 is TGTGCCAGCGGTAAGGCGGGAGGAGAGACCCAGTACTTC. Its translation: CASGKAGGETQYF.

This chain uses TRBV2 with TRBJ1-1, with unresolved D. The CDR3 contains 14 residues. Germline CDR1 is SNHLY and CDR2 is FYNNEI. With 6 bases removed from V and 1 base from J, the gap between germline ends came to 12 bases. The CDR3 DNA sequence: TGTGCCAGCAGGAGGTGGCGTGAGAACACTGAAGCTTTCTTT. Translation gives CASRRWRENTEAFF.

This sequence joins TRBV15 and TRBJ1-6; possible D gene TRBD1, 6 bases. Germline V CDR1 and CDR2: LNHNV, YYDKDF (reference sequence). The CDR3 has 17 amino acids. Trimming took 0 bases from V and 1 from J, leaving 10 bases between them. DNA for the CDR3: TGTGCCACCAGCAGAGACAGGGGAATATCCTATAATTCACCCCTCCACTTT. Translated, it gives CATSRDRGISYNSPLHF.

The chain has TRBV25-1 and TRBJ1-4; D unresolved. Germline-derived CDR1 and CDR2 are MGHDK and SYGVNS. V lost 4 bases, J lost 4 bases, and 10 bases lay in between. This CDR3 has 14 residues. The CDR3 bases are TGTGCCAGCAGTGCCGAACAGAGTAATGAAAAACTGTTTTTT. Its translation is CASSAEQSNEKLFF.

The rearrangement uses TRBV7-9 and TRBJ1-6, with 10 bases fitting TRBD1. Germline lookup yields CDR1 SEHNR and CDR2 FQNEAQ (reference sequence). CDR3 length: 16 amino acids. The J segment lost 3 bases and the V segment lost 5 bases, leaving 4 bases of the junction unmatched. CDR3 protein: CASSLTGGNYNSPLHF. CDR3 in DNA: TGTGCCAGCAGCCTGACAGGGGGCAACTATAATTCACCCCTCCACTTT.

The gene calls are TRBV6-1 and TRBJ2-1; 11 nucleotides align to TRBD2. The germline CDR1 and CDR2 sequences are MNHNS and SASEGT. This CDR3 is 16 amino acids long. With V trimmed by 0 bases and J by 7 bases, 5 bases remained unmatched. This CDR3 reads CASSEALAGGSNEQFF. CDR3 DNA: TGTGCCAGCAGTGAAGCGTTAGCGGGAGGGTCTAATGAGCAGTTCTTC.

V is TRBV9 and J is TRBJ1-2; unclear D gene. This CDR3 comprises 12 residues. In germline, CDR1 is SGDLS, CDR2 YYNGEE. The ends were cut back, 0 bases at V and 3 bases at J, with 3 bases in the middle. The CDR3 region is CASSVADYGYTF. The DNA of the CDR3 is TGTGCCAGCAGCGTAGCTGACTATGGCTACACCTTC.

This clone was seen only a few times. The rearrangement links TRBV28 to TRBJ1-1, with TRBD1 identical over 7 bases. V was pared by 8 bases and J by 3 bases, with 9 bases of the junction left unmatched. CDR3 length: 14 amino acids. The germline V gene has CDR1 MDHEN and CDR2 SYDVKM. CDR3 sequence (DNA): TGTGCCAGCGGAATTACAGGGGTGTACACTGAAGCTTTCTTT. Translated: CASGITGVYTEAFF. The full variable domain, with the rest looked up from reference TRBV28 and TRBJ1-1, is DVKVTQSSRYLVKRTGEKVFLECVQDMDHENMFWYRQDPGLGLRLIYFSYDVKMKEKGDIPEGYSVSREKKERFSLILESASTNQTSMYLCASGITGVYTEAFFGQGTRLTVV.

The chain recombines TRBV11-3 with TRBJ2-1; 9 bases fit TRBD2. The CDR3 covers 17 residues. Germline V gene lookup returns CDR1 SGHNT and CDR2 YENEEA. The trim removed 2 bases at V and 1 base at J, leaving 6 bases unmatched. The CDR3 DNA reads TGTGCCAGCAGCTTACAGTCGACTAGCGGATCCTACAATGAGCAGTTCTTC. This gives the protein CASSLQSTSGSYNEQFF.

This clone was counted a single time. The V gene is TRBV5-6, the J gene TRBJ2-1, with 8 bases matching TRBD1. Trimming removed 2 bases from V and 8 bases from J; junction bases left unmatched: 12. The CDR3 is made up of 16 amino acids. Germline V gene sequence: CDR1 SGHDT, CDR2 YYEEEE. The CDR3 sequence is CASSFGIQGVSYEQFF. CDR3 coding DNA: TGTGCCAGCAGCTTCGGGATACAGGGGGTCTCTTATGAGCAGTTCTTC.

The V gene is TRBV30, the J gene TRBJ1-5; D is perhaps TRBD1 (5 bases). The CDR3 runs to 13 residues. Germline CDR1 and CDR2: GTSNPN and SVGIG (reference sequence). Trimming shortened V by 5 bases and J by 4 bases, and 12 bases separated the two germline ends. CDR3 sequence: CAWQSGGNQPQHF. The CDR3 bases are TGTGCCTGGCAGAGTGGGGGGAATCAGCCCCAGCATTTT.

V and J are TRBV6-5 and TRBJ2-5, with 11 bases identical to TRBD2. This CDR3 comprises 14 residues. Trimming at V came to 2 bases and at J to 4 bases, leaving 0 bases not matched to a gene. Germline V CDR1 and CDR2: MNHEY, SVGAGI. The DNA of the CDR3 is TGTGCCAGCAGTTACACTAGCGGGAGAGAGACCCAGTACTTC. Protein product: CASSYTSGRETQYF.

The chain has TRBV18 and TRBJ2-3, with a possible D match to TRBD1 (5 bases). The V and J ends lost 6 bases and 2 bases respectively, with 12 bases between them. CDR3 length: 14 amino acids. Germline V gene data show CDR1 as KGHSH and CDR2 as LQKENI. DNA for the CDR3: TGTGCCAGCTCCCAGGGAAGTTACACAGATACGCAGTATTTT. Its translation is CASSQGSYTDTQYF. The whole variable domain, filled in from reference TRBV18 and TRBJ2-3, reads NAGVMQNPRHLVRRRGQEARLRCSPMKGHSHVYWYRQLPEEGLKFMVYLQKENIIDESGMPKERFSAEFPKEGPSILRIQQVVRGDSAAYFCASSQGSYTDTQYFGPGTRLTVL.

The rearrangement links TRBV28 to TRBJ1-1; 7 bases line up with TRBD1. Trimming at V came to 0 bases and at J to 4 bases, leaving 5 bases not matched to a gene. The germline gives CDR1 MDHEN, CDR2 SYDVKM. This CDR3 spans 15 amino acids. The CDR3 here is CASSLWRGRSTEAFF. The CDR3 DNA reads as TGTGCCAGCAGTTTATGGAGGGGGCGCAGCACTGAAGCTTTCTTT. Drawing the rest from reference TRBV28 and TRBJ1-1, the complete variable domain is DVKVTQSSRYLVKRTGEKVFLECVQDMDHENMFWYRQDPGLGLRLIYFSYDVKMKEKGDIPEGYSVSREKKERFSLILESASTNQTSMYLCASSLWRGRSTEAFFGQGTRLTVV.

The V call is TRBV7-9, the J call TRBJ2-5; TRBD2 is a possible D gene (6 bases). V lost 4 bases and J 4 bases, leaving 16 bases between the germline ends. Germline CDR1 reads SEHNR; CDR2 reads FQNEAQ (reference sequence). The CDR3 extends over 15 amino acids. DNA of the CDR3: TGTGCCAGCAGCTCCCCATGGGGGGTTCCAGAGACCCAGTACTTC. Its protein product is CASSSPWGVPETQYF.

The V call is TRBV29-1, the J call TRBJ2-3; D unclear. The germline CDR1 and CDR2 sequences are SQVTM and ANQGSEA. This CDR3 has 15 residues. The ends were cut back, 5 bases at V and 2 bases at J, with 17 bases in the middle. CDR3 protein: CSVQGFLRNTDTQYF. CDR3 nucleotide sequence: TGCAGCGTTCAAGGGTTTCTCAGGAACACAGATACGCAGTATTTT.

V is TRBV27 and J is TRBJ1-1; 8 bases fit TRBD1. The CDR3 runs 14 residues. CDR1 and CDR2 from the germline V gene are MNHEY and SMNVEV (reference sequence). Trimming removed 2 bases from V and 4 bases from J; junction bases left unmatched: 3. CDR3 coding DNA: TGTGCCAGCAGTTTACGACAGGGGATCACTGAAGCTTTCTTT. Translated: CASSLRQGITEAFF.